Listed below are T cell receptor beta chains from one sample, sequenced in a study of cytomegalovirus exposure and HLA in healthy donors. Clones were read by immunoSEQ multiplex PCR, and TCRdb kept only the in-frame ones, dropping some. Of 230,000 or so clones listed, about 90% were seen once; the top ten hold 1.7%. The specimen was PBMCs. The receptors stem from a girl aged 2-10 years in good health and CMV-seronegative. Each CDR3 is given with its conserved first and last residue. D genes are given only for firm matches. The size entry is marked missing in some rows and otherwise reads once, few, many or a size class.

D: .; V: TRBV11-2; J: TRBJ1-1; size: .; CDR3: CASSLKAGAPEAFF
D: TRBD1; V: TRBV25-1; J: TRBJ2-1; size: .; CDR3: CASSAKDRNNEQFF
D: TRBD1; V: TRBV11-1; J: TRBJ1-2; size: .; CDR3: CASSPGQVYGYTF
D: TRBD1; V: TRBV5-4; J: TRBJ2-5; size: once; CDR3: CASSFDRGPSRETQYF
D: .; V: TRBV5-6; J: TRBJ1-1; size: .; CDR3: CASSYGGHTEAFF
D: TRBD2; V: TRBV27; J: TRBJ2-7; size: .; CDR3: CASSLVRGAAYEQYF
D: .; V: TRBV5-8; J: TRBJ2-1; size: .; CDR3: CASSWGVNEQFF
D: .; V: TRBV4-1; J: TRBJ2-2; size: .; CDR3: CASSQDTSNTGELFF
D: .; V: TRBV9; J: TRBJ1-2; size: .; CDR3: CASSRLGADGYTF
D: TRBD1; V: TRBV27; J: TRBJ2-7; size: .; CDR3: CASRGQNLPLSEQYF
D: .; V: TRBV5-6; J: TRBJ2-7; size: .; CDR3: CASSYTGFPYEQYF